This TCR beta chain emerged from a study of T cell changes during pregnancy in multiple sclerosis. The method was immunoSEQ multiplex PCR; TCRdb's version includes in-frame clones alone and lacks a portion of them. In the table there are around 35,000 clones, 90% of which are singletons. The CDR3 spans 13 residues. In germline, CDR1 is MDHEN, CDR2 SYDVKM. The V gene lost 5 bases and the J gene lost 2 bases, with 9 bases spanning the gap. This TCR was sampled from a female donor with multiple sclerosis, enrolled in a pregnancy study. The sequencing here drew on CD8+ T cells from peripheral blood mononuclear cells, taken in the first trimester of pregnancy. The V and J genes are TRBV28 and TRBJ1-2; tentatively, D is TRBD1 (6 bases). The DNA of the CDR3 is TGTGCCAGCAGTCGCAGGGGCAACTATGGCTACACCTTC. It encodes CASSRRGNYGYTF.